This T cell receptor beta chain was documented in a study of T cells after yellow fever vaccination. As for the study in general: In the case of low-cell-number fractions, SMART-Seq v4 Ultra Low Input was used for preparation. The study, taken as a whole, reports: Subsequent booster samples again held most clones from primary vaccination (nearly 98% CD4, about 86% CD8). Abundant clonotypes (contaminants from the bulk population) could be present in FACS-sorted repertoires.

Concerning this clonotype itself: What it recognizes is unknown.

As TCR cDNA was made by 5'RACE template switching, a universal primer site and UMIs were added. Using its own MiXCR run on the 5' RACE reads, TCRdb lists one record per CDR3 protein. The data contain about 230,000 distinct CDR3 sequences, around 6.7% of them singletons. The CDR3 runs 16 residues. V lost 3 bases, J lost 5 bases, and 19 bases lay in between. The TCR comes from a man aged 30-40 years who received the YFV17D yellow fever vaccine. The rearrangement uses TRBV12-3 or TRBV12-4 and TRBJ1-1, with a weak D call TRBD1 (5 bases). The sample here was CD4+ T cells sorted from PBMCs, taken on the day of the yellow fever booster vaccination. CDR3 loop: CASSLSDGGVRTEAFF. DNA of the CDR3: TGTGCCAGCAGTTTGAGTGATGGGGGGGTACGGACTGAAGCTTTCTTT.